The 21 T cell receptor beta chains reported below all come from one sample, sequenced in a study of T cells in Graves' hyperthyroidism and ophthalmopathy. The investigators amplified TCR beta CDR3 regions from RNA transcripts. The HTBI primer set drove a first-round RT-PCR of the TCR CDR3. TCRdb fed the multiplex PCR reads into MiXCR, producing one record per CDR3 protein. The top ten clones hold 10% to 15% of a sample with 250,000 to 300,000 distinct CDR3 sequences, about 14% of them seen once. Sequencing used blood. The receptors stem from a woman between 40 and 55 years old with Graves' hyperthyroidism that later progressed to Graves' ophthalmopathy.

Many counts were recorded for this clonotype. V usage is TRBV20-1 and J usage is TRBJ1-2; D call uncertain. CDR1 is DFQATT, CDR2 SNEGSKA, per germline (reference sequence). Trimming pared 4 bases from V and 8 bases from J, leaving 20 bases between. This CDR3 contains 14 residues. CDR3 nucleotides: TGCAGTGCTAAGATGGTATGGGGTCGAGGGGGCTACACCTTC. As protein: CSAKMVWGRGGYTF.

This clonotype was counted many times. V and J are TRBV11-2 and TRBJ2-1, with TRBD2 matching 13 bases. The V and J ends lost 4 bases and 0 bases, in that order; junction bases with no gene match: 0. Germline V lookup: CDR1 SGHAT, CDR2 FQNNGV. The CDR3 totals 16 residues. The CDR3 sequence is CASSWTSGSSYNEQFF. CDR3 coding DNA: TGTGCCAGCAGCTGGACTAGCGGGAGCTCCTACAATGAGCAGTTCTTC.

This clonotype was detected a few times. This sequence joins TRBV5-6 and TRBJ1-1, with 9 bases aligning to TRBD1. Per the germline V gene, CDR1 is SGHDT and CDR2 is YYEEEE. This CDR3 comprises 15 residues. The V and J ends lost 3 bases and 10 bases, in that order; junction bases with no gene match: 13. The CDR3 nucleotides read TGTGCCAGCAGCTACAGGGACAGGGCGGTTTTAGGAGCTTTCTTT. Protein product: CASSYRDRAVLGAFF.

This clonotype was counted only a few times. At one end, the junction sequence differs from germline, possibly due to a read error. The V and J genes are TRBV27 and TRBJ1-1; maybe TRBD1 (6 bases). This CDR3 is built from 17 residues. CDR1 is MNHEY, CDR2 SMNVEV, per germline (reference sequence). The CDR3 DNA reads TGTGCCAGCAGCTCGGGGGCCCCGGTTTTCTCGAACACTGAAGCTCTCTTT. Translated: CASSSGAPVFSNTEALF.

Turning to this clonotype: This sequence may be a read error, since a much larger clone differs from it by one base. The gene calls are TRBV7-9 and TRBJ2-1, with 9 bases lining up with TRBD2. Losses at the gene ends were 6 bases for V and 8 bases for J; bases not matched to a gene: 5. Germline values: CDR1 SEHNR, CDR2 FQNEAQ (reference sequence). The CDR3 runs to 13 residues. The CDR3 DNA follows: TGTGCCAGCAGACCGGGACTAGCAGATGAGCAGTTCTTC. It encodes CASRPGLADEQFF.

This clonotype occurred many times. CDR3 region: CASSLTTGMRPQHF. CDR3 sequence (DNA): TGTGCCAGCAGTCTTACCACAGGGATGCGGCCCCAGCATTTT. The chain uses TRBV12-3 or TRBV12-4 and TRBJ1-5; possible D gene TRBD1, 6 bases. Trimming stripped 5 bases from V and 9 bases from J, with 17 bases between. The CDR3 has 14 amino acids.

This clonotype came up many times. The J gene is TRBJ1-1, the V gene TRBV11-2, with no clear D. The CDR3 runs to 15 residues. Trimming left V 5 bases short and J 0 bases short, with 13 bases between. Germline V gene sequence: CDR1 SGHAT, CDR2 FQNNGV. The CDR3 sequence is CASSPRRALNTEAFF. The CDR3, as DNA: TGTGCCAGCAGCCCCCGTCGGGCCCTGAACACTGAAGCTTTCTTT.

This clonotype has a count of ten or more. A much larger clone sits a single nucleotide away, making a read error possible. The J gene is TRBJ1-6, the V gene TRBV6-5; possible D gene TRBD1, 6 bases. V was cut by 0 bases and J by 10 bases, with 16 bases left in between. Germline V CDR1 and CDR2: MNHEY, SVGAGI. The CDR3 is 16 residues long. DNA for the CDR3: TGTGCCAGCAGTTACTCCAGGGGCGGGATCAAATCACCCCTCCACTTT. Encoded protein: CASSYSRGGIKSPLHF.

The V and J genes are TRBV7-9 and TRBJ2-5, with D possibly TRBD1 on 5 matching bases. The length of the CDR3 is 15 residues. Trimming stripped 0 bases from V and 0 bases from J, with 8 bases between. Germline CDR1 reads SEHNR; CDR2 reads FQNEAQ (reference sequence). The CDR3 coding sequence is TGTGCCAGCAGCTTAGCTCGACAGTACCAAGAGACCCAGTACTTC. This codes for CASSLARQYQETQYF.

This clonotype came up a few times. This sequence joins TRBV18 and TRBJ1-6; the match to TRBD1 covers 11 bases. Germline trimming cut 3 bases from V and 10 bases from J; bases unmatched to any gene: 5. The germline V gene encodes CDR1 KGHSH and CDR2 LQKENI. The CDR3 is made up of 15 amino acids. CDR3 loop: CASSPSGTGGSPLHF. The CDR3 DNA sequence: TGTGCCAGCTCACCTTCCGGGACAGGGGGATCACCCCTCCACTTT.

J is TRBJ1-2 and V is TRBV19; 7 positions agree with TRBD1. V shed 5 bases and J 3 bases; nucleotides not matched to a gene: 3. The length of the CDR3 is 13 residues. Germline-derived CDR1 and CDR2 are LNHDA and SQIVND (reference sequence). The CDR3 nucleotides are TGTGCCAGTAGTCGACAGGGTGACTATGGCTACACCTTC. Translated, it gives CASSRQGDYGYTF.

The chain is built from TRBV7-2 and TRBJ1-6; the D is unclear. This CDR3 contains 16 residues. The germline V gene has CDR1 SGHTA and CDR2 FQGNSA. The V gene lost 3 bases and the J gene lost 6 bases, with 15 bases spanning the gap. The CDR3 loop reads CASSFPHKASNSPLHF. The CDR3 nucleotides are TGTGCCAGCAGCTTCCCCCATAAGGCTAGTAATTCACCCCTCCACTTT.

The sample holds many counts of this clonotype. The rearrangement uses TRBV27 and TRBJ2-1; TRBD2 matches at 7 bases. The CDR3 contains 15 residues. Germline CDR1 and CDR2: MNHEY and SMNVEV (reference sequence). Unmatched junction bases numbered 12, after V lost 8 bases and J lost 5 bases. In DNA, the CDR3 is TGTGCCAGCTTCAAACCGGGAGGCCCCCACAATGAGCAGTTCTTC. The encoded protein is CASFKPGGPHNEQFF.

This clonotype was detected ten times or more. The chain uses TRBV12-3 or TRBV12-4 and TRBJ2-5; 7 bases fit TRBD2. The J segment lost 5 bases and the V segment lost 1 base, leaving 4 bases of the junction unmatched. The CDR3 spans 14 residues. CDR3 in amino acids: CASSLGWEGETQYF. CDR3 sequence (DNA): TGTGCCAGCAGTTTAGGTTGGGAGGGCGAGACCCAGTACTTC.

This clonotype was picked up many times. The rearrangement links TRBV12-3 or TRBV12-4 to TRBJ2-1; no clear D gene. The V and J ends lost 3 bases and 7 bases respectively, with 7 bases between them. CDR3 length equals 12 residues. The CDR3 sequence is CASSFISNEQFF. For the CDR3, the DNA is TGTGCCAGCAGTTTCATTAGTAATGAGCAGTTCTTC.

This sequence joins TRBV7-2 and TRBJ2-2; perhaps TRBD2 as D (6 bases). The CDR3 has 15 residues. Trimming removed 5 bases from V and 6 bases from J, with 16 bases in between. Germline-derived CDR1 and CDR2 are SGHTA and FQGNSA. CDR3 coding DNA: TGTGCCAGCAGCGAACCCTGGGGGACTGCCGGGGAGCTGTTTTTT. This translates into CASSEPWGTAGELFF.

This clonotype was observed at least ten times. The chain joins TRBV7-8 to TRBJ2-5; TRBD1 matches at 10 bases. J was trimmed by 5 bases and V by 5 bases; bases with no gene match: 5. There are 14 residues in the CDR3. CDR1 and CDR2 (germline): SGHVS, FQNEAQ. The CDR3 spells CASSRGQGEETQYF. The CDR3 DNA reads as TGTGCCAGCAGCAGAGGACAGGGGGAGGAGACCCAGTACTTC.

This clonotype was counted at least ten times. CDR3 bases: TGTGCCAGCAGCAGTCTCCCCTTCGGGGGGCGATTATCCCTAGCTAACTATGGCTACACCTTC. The encoded protein is CASSSLPFGGRLSLANYGYTF. This chain connects TRBV28 to TRBJ1-2; D may be TRBD1 (6 bases). Germline loops: CDR1 MDHEN, CDR2 SYDVKM. The V end lost 6 bases, the J end lost 0 bases, and 32 bases lay between the germline ends. This CDR3 has 21 residues.

V is TRBV6-1 and J is TRBJ1-1; TRBD1 matches 9 bases. Unmatched junction bases numbered 11, after V lost 7 bases and J lost 5 bases. The CDR3 spans 15 residues. From germline, CDR1 is MNHNS and CDR2 SASEGT. CDR3 bases: TGTGCCAGCAAAGGACAGGGGCTCTCGGGAACTGAAGCTTTCTTT. It is translated as CASKGQGLSGTEAFF.

In its sample, this clonotype was seen many times. The chain carries TRBV27 and TRBJ1-1; a possible D gene is TRBD1 (6 bases). This CDR3 comprises 15 residues. Germline values: CDR1 MNHEY, CDR2 SMNVEV (reference sequence). The V end lost 7 bases, the J end lost 5 bases, and 20 bases lay between the germline ends. The DNA for the CDR3 is TGTGCCAGCATCGGGACATTCTCCTTGGGTACTGAAGCTTTCTTT. Translation: CASIGTFSLGTEAFF.

This chain connects TRBV28 to TRBJ1-6; D perhaps matches TRBD1 (5 bases). The CDR3 length is 15 residues. Germline V lookup: CDR1 MDHEN, CDR2 SYDVKM. Between the trimmed V and J ends, which lost 3 bases and 9 bases, there was a span of 15 bases. The CDR3 region is CASSFPRGLGSPLHF. CDR3 in DNA: TGTGCCAGCAGTTTCCCCCGGGGGTTAGGTTCACCCCTCCACTTT.